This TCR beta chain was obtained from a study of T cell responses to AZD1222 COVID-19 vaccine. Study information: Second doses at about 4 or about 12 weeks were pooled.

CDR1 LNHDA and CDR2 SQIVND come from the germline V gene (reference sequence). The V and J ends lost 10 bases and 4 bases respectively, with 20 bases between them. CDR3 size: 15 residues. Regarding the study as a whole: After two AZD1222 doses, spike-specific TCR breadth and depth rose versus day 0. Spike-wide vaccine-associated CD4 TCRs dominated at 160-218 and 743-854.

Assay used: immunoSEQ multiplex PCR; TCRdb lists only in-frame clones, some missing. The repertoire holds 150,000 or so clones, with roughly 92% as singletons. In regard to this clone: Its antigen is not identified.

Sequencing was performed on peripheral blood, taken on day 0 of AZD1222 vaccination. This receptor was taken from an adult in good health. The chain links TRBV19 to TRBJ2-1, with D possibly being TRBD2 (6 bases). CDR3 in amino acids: CATTAGTQIYNEQFF. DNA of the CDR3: TGTGCCACCACGGCGGGGACTCAGATTTACAATGAGCAGTTCTTC.